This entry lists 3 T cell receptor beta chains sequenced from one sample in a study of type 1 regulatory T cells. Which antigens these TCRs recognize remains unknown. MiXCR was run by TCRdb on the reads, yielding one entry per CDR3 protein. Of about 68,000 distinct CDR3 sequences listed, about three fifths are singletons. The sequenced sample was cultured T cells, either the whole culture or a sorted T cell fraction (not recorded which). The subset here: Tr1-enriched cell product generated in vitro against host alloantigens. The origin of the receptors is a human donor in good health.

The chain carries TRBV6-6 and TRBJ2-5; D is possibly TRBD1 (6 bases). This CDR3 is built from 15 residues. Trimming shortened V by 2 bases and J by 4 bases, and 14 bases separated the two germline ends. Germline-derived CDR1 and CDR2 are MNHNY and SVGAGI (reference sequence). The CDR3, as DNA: TGTGCCAGCAGTTACGGACAGACCGAAGCAGAGACCCAGTACTTC. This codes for CASSYGQTEAETQYF.

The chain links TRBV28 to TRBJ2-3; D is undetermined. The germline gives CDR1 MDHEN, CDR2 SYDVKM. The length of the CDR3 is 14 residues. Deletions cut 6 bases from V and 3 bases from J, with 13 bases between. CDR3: CASRAVGFTDTQYF. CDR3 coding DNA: TGTGCCAGCAGAGCCGTCGGGTTTACAGATACGCAGTATTTT.

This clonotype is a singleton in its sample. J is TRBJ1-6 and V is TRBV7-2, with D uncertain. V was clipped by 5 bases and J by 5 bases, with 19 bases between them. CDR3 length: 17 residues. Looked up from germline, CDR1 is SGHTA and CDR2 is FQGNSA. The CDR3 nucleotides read TGTGCCAGCAGCCTTGACTTCTCGGGAGTCAATAATTCACCCCTCCACTTT. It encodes CASSLDFSGVNNSPLHF. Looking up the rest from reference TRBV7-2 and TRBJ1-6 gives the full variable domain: GAGVSQSPSNKVTEKGKDVELRCDPISGHTALYWYRQSLGQGLEFLIYFQGNSAPDKSGLPSDRFSAERTGGSVSTLTIQRTQQEDSAVYLCASSLDFSGVNNSPLHFGNGTRLTVT.